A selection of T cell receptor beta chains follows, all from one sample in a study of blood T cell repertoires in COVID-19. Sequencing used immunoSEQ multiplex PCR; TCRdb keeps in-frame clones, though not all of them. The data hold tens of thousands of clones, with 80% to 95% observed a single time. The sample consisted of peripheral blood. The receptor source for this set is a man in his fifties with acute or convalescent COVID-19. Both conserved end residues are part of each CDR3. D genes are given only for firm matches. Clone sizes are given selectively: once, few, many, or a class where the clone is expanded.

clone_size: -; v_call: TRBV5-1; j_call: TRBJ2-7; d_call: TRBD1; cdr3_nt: TGCGCCAGCAGCTTGAACAGGGGCGGAGACGAGCAGTACTTC; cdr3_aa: CASSLNRGGDEQYF
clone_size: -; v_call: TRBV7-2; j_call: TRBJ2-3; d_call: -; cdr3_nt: TGTGCTTCGGAGCGGGCCTTCTTCACAGATACGCAGTATTTT; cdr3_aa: CASERAFFTDTQYF
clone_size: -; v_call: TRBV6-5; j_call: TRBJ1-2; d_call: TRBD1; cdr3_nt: TGTGCCAGCGGCGCAGGGGGCGTCTATGGCTACACCTTC; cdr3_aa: CASGAGGVYGYTF
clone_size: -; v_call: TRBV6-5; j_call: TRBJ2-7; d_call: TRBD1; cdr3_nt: TGTGCCAGCAGTCCGGACAGGGGGCGATCCTACGAGCAGTACTTC; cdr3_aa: CASSPDRGRSYEQYF
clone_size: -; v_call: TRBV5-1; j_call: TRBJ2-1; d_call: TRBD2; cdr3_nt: TGCGCCAGCAGCTTGTTGCCGGGGGGGCAGGCTGAGCAGTTCTTC; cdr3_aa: CASSLLPGGQAEQFF
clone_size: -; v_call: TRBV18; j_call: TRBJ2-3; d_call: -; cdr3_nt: TGTGCCAGCTCACCTCAGTCAGCGGTGCTCCGGACAGATACGCAGTATTTT; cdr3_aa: CASSPQSAVLRTDTQYF
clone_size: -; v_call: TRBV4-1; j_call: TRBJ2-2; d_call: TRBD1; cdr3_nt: TGCGCCAGCAGCCAAATCGGACAGGGCGGGGACACCGGGGAGCTGTTTTTT; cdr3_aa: CASSQIGQGGDTGELFF
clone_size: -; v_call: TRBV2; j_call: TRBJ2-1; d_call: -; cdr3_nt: TGTGCCAGCAGTGAGCAGGGTTCTGGGTATGAGCAGTTCTTC; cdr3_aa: CASSEQGSGYEQFF
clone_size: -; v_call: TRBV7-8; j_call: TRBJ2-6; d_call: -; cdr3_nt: TGTGCCAGCAGAGCTAGCTCTGGGGCCAACGTCCTGACTTTC; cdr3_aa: CASRASSGANVLTF
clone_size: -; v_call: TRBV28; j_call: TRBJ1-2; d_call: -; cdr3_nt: TGTGCCAGCAGAACTAAGACAGGATCTAACTATGGCTACACCTTC; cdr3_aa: CASRTKTGSNYGYTF
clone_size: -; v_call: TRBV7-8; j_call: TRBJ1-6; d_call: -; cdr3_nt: TGTGCCAGCAGCCCCCCGGGGAATAATTCACCCCTCCACTTT; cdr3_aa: CASSPPGNNSPLHF
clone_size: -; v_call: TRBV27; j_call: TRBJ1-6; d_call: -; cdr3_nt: TGTGCCAGCAGCGAGGCAGGGAGGATCGCACCCCTCCACTTT; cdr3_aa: CASSEAGRIAPLHF
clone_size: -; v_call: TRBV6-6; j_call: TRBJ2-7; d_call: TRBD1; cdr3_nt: TGTGCCAGCAGTAAAAGCCCGGTGCAGGGGGCCTACGAGCAGTACTTC; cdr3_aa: CASSKSPVQGAYEQYF
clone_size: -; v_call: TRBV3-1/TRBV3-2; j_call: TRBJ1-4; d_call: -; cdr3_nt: TGTGCCAGCAGCCAAGGGGCATTCAGTATTTTCAGCGGGGAAAATGAAAAACTGTTTTTT; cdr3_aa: CASSQGAFSIFSGENEKLFF
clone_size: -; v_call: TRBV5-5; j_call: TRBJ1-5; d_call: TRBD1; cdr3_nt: TGTGCCAGCAGCTTGTATTGGGGACAGTCGGGGCCCTATAGCAATCAGCCCCAGCATTTT; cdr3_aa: CASSLYWGQSGPYSNQPQHF
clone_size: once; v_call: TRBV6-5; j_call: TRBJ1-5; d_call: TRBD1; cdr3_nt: TGTGCCAGCAGTATAGACAGGGGGTCCAATCAGCCCCAGCATTTT; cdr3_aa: CASSIDRGSNQPQHF
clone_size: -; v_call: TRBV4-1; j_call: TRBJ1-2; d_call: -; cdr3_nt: TGCGCCAGCAGCCAAGTCCCCGGTAGCGGCTACACCTTC; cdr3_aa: CASSQVPGSGYTF
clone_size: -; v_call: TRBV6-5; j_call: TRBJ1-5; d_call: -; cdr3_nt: TGTGCCAGCAGTTACGCGGTTGTTGGGCCCCAGCATTTT; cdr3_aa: CASSYAVVGPQHF
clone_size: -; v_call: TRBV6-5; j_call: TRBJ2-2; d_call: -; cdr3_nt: TGTGCCAGCACCCTAAGTATAGGGGCTACCGGGGAGCTGTTTTTT; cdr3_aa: CASTLSIGATGELFF
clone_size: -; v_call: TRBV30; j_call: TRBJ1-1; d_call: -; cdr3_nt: TGTGCCCGCAAAGGGGCTGGGGGGACTGAAGCTTTCTTT; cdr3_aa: CARKGAGGTEAFF
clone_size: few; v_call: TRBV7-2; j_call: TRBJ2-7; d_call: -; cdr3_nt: TGTGCCAGCAGCTTAGGAGGCAGCGCCACGATCTACGAGCAGTACTTC; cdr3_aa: CASSLGGSATIYEQYF
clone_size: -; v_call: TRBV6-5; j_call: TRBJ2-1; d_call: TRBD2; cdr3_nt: TGTGCCAGCAGTTACTCGCGCGGGGGGCGCAATGAGCAGTTCTTC; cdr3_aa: CASSYSRGGRNEQFF
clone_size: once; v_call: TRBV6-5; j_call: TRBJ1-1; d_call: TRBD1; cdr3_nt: TGTGCCAGCAGTCCAGGGGGCCGGGCTGAAGCTTTCTTT; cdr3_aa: CASSPGGRAEAFF
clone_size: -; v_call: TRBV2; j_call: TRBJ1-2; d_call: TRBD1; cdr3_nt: TGTGCCAGCAGTGAAGACAGGGGTTATGGCTACACCTTC; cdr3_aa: CASSEDRGYGYTF
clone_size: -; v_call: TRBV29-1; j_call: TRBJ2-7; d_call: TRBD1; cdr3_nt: TGCAGCGTTAGGGGGACAGACACCTACGAGCAGTACTTC; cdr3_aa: CSVRGTDTYEQYF
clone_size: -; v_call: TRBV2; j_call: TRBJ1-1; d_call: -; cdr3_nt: TGTGCCAGCAGTGACGTAGGGGTTACTGAAGCTTTCTTT; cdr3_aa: CASSDVGVTEAFF
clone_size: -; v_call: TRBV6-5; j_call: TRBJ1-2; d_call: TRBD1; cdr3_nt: TGTGCCAGCAGTTACCGGGACAGGGGGCCTGGCTACACCTTC; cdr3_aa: CASSYRDRGPGYTF
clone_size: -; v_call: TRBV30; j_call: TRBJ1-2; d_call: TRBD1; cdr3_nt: TGTGCCTGGAGTAAGGGGGCCAGCTATGGCTACACCTTC; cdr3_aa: CAWSKGASYGYTF